The T cell receptor beta chain described here comes from a study of Graves' ophthalmopathy and Graves' hyperthyroidism listed by TCRdb under 2018. Broadly, across the study: Peripheral blood was collected at initial diagnosis, prior to any treatment. To tell Graves' ophthalmopathy apart from Graves' hyperthyroidism, and to predict which patients would progress to ophthalmopathy, the study relied on TCR beta repertoire signatures. In total, some 130 blood samples were TCR-sequenced: 40 to 45 ophthalmopathy, 80 or so hyperthyroidism and roughly 17 hyperthyroidism-to-ophthalmopathy patients. To explore V-J signatures that distinguish ophthalmopathy from hyperthyroidism, a discovery set of roughly 98 patients was enrolled, made up of 43 with ophthalmopathy and under 65 with stable hyperthyroidism. The independent validation cohort included around 19 hyperthyroidism patients plus 17 patients who later progressed from hyperthyroidism to ophthalmopathy. In about 6 hyperthyroidism patients, the T-cell repertoire of thyroid tissue was compared with the T-cell repertoire of blood. After sampling, hyperthyroidism patients received methimazole starting at 30 mg daily, and ophthalmopathy patients received high-dose intravenous methylprednisolone. The roughly 90 discovery patients were divided at random into training and test sets in a 7:3 ratio.

TCR beta CDR3 regions were amplified from RNA transcripts for repertoire sequencing. HTBI primers and the Qiagen OneStep RT-PCR kit were used in a first-round RT-PCR, which was followed by a second-round multiplex PCR, size selection and purification. Sequencing of the libraries was carried out on an Illumina HiSeq2000 in paired-end mode with 100 bp reads. In the paper's pipeline: SOAPnuke was used to process the reads, throwing out any read that had adapters, had uncalled bases, had a mean Phred below 15, or lacked an exact constant-primer or identifier match. COPE v1.2.5 was used to merge high-quality paired reads. Each unique nucleotide sequence was defined as a clonotype, and clonotypes were aligned to IMGT TRB V, D and J references with MiTCR v1.1. The analysis was limited to V-J combinations with a frequency above 0.0001, which together covered 99.2% of repertoires. A TCR clonal expansion and chaos score per V-J combination was defined as the ratio of F50 clonal expansion to chaos observed in the TCRdist matrix. Welch's t-statistics and random forest were used to narrow the features down to 13 V-J combinations, which were then fed into a naive Bayes classifier. The similarity between thyroid and blood repertoires was quantified using the Morisita-Horn index. The raw public reads went through TCRdb reprocessing: fastp at Q25, MiXCR clone calling, in-frame beta chains kept. Under each unique CDR3 protein, matching rows form one entry showing the most common genes and DNA. The V and J calls follow TCRdb's processing rather than the paper's. This sample has hundreds of thousands of distinct CDR3 sequences in its table, and roughly a fifth of those were observed once. Roughly 45% of the sample is in the top ten clones.

CDR1 and CDR2 (GTSNPN, SVGIG) derive from the germline V gene (reference sequence). Counted from cysteine to phenylalanine, this CDR3 has 12 amino acids. Only CDR3 DNA is held: 36 bases, read in frame from base 1. Germline trimming amounts to 3 bases on V and 3 bases on J, with 1 as the count of junction bases outside the gene matches. The table lists this clonotype with a few counts. It lacks a known antigen. Nothing much larger sits one base from this clone, and base qualities are not available. The ophthalmopathy patients had moderately to severely active disease, with a Clinical Activity Score of 3 or higher, a NOSPECS grade of 4 or higher, and a disease duration of less than 3 months. Patients were excluded if they had other autoimmune diseases, uncontrolled infections, pregnancy or lactation. Diagnosis was based on clinical symptoms, serum thyroxine, TRAb, thyroid ultrasound and orbital computed tomography. PBMCs were isolated from approximately 10 ml of fresh peripheral blood by Ficoll-Paque density gradient centrifugation. Total RNA was extracted using Trizol reagent, and RNA quality was checked on an Agilent 2100 Bioanalyzer.

Findings and caveats that apply to the study as a whole: In cross-validation, the 13-signature model distinguished ophthalmopathy from stable hyperthyroidism with 87.88% sensitivity and 81% to 82% specificity, while in the test set the corresponding values were about 80% and 75%. In validation, the model predicted ophthalmopathy progression with over 60% sensitivity and 72.22% specificity; roughly 12 predicted patients were CT-confirmed with GO in a median of around 6 months. Sample size was not statistically predetermined, and group allocation was not concealed from the investigators. Most expanded thyroid clonotypes with frequency above 0.001 were also detected in blood, suggesting blood repertoires may reflect the thyroid immune response.

The chain couples TRBV30 to TRBJ1-1, with 7 central nucleotides matching TRBD1. The sample taken for sequencing was peripheral blood. This TCR came from a woman aged 50 to 60 with Graves' ophthalmopathy. Donor details come from another sample of the same person, matched by shared clones. The CDR3 loop reads CAWRGTDTEAFF. The sequenced DNA is TGTGCCTGGAGGGGGACAGACACTGAAGCTTTCTTT.